These 27 T cell receptor beta chains share one sample of origin, sequenced in a study of T cell responses to AZD1222 COVID-19 vaccine. This table comes from immunoSEQ multiplex PCR, and its TCRdb copy is limited to in-frame clones, with some not included. The repertoire has more than 65,000 clones, 80% to 90% of them found once; the top ten carry about 3.4%. The sequenced sample was peripheral blood, obtained 28 days after the second AZD1222 dose. The receptors were sampled from an adult who received the AZD1222 COVID-19 vaccine.

The rearrangement uses TRBV13 and TRBJ1-2, with D possibly being TRBD1 (6 bases). CDR3 length: 15 amino acids. V lost 1 base, J lost 8 bases, and 17 bases lay in between. Germline-derived CDR1 and CDR2 are PRHDT and FYEKMQ (reference sequence). Here the CDR3 reads CASSLAGGGLEGYTF. The CDR3 DNA is TGTGCCAGCAGCTTAGCGGGGGGCGGCTTGGAGGGCTACACCTTC.

The rearrangement links TRBV28 to TRBJ1-2; TRBD1 agrees at 7 bases. J lost 4 bases, V lost 1 base, and 9 bases had no gene match. Germline assignment: CDR1 MDHEN and CDR2 SYDVKM. This CDR3 comprises 16 residues. The CDR3 DNA reads as TGTGCCAGCAGTTTATCTTCACAGGGGATCTTCTATGGCTACACCTTC. This codes for CASSLSSQGIFYGYTF.

This chain links TRBV2 with TRBJ1-3; no reliable D call. CDR3 length: 12 residues. CDR1 is SNHLY and CDR2 is FYNNEI in the germline V gene. Trimming pared 9 bases from V and 5 bases from J, leaving 11 bases between. The CDR3 coding sequence is TGTGCCAGATCAGGACTGAGAAACACCATATATTTT. This translates into CARSGLRNTIYF.

Comment on this clone: The junction does not match germline at one end; this may be a read error. The rearrangement links TRBV24-1 to TRBJ2-3; 8 nucleotides align to TRBD2. Germline CDR1 reads KGHDR; CDR2 reads SFDVKD. The CDR3 is made up of 14 amino acids. CDR3 DNA: TGTGCCACCAGCGATTTTACTCCCGGGGGGGGGCAGTATTTT. Translation: CATSDFTPGGGQYF.

This chain uses TRBV7-9 with TRBJ1-2; D unresolved. This CDR3 has 12 amino acids. From germline, CDR1 is SEHNR and CDR2 FQNEAQ (reference sequence). V was clipped by 5 bases and J by 2 bases, with 6 bases between them. The CDR3, as DNA: TGTGCCAGCAGCCCAGACAACTATGGCTACACCTTC. Encoded protein: CASSPDNYGYTF.

The chain employs TRBV6-5 and TRBJ2-5; perhaps D is TRBD1 or TRBD2 (7 bases each). This CDR3 has 15 residues. V shed 4 bases and J shed 5 bases, with 17 bases lying between them. Per germline, CDR1 MNHEY and CDR2 SVGAGI. The CDR3 is CASSSYRGGSETQYF. As DNA, the CDR3 is TGTGCCAGCAGTTCCTACAGGGGAGGGTCGGAGACCCAGTACTTC.

The chain recombines TRBV6-1 with TRBJ1-3; no clear D gene. The CDR3 loop spans 13 amino acids. CDR1 is MNHNS, CDR2 SASEGT, per germline. V was cut by 1 base and J by 0 bases, with 1 base left in between. Written as DNA, the CDR3 is TGTGCCAGCAGTGAAGACTCTGGAAACACCATATATTTT. Translated, it gives CASSEDSGNTIYF.

The chain is built from TRBV6-4 and TRBJ2-3; 12 positions agree with TRBD2. The CDR3 loop spans 15 amino acids. Per germline, CDR1 MRHNA and CDR2 SNTAGT. With 5 bases clipped from V and 6 bases from J, the junction kept 6 bases outside the gene matches. CDR3 in DNA: TGTGCCAGCAGTCCCCTAGCGGGAGGGCCGGATACGCAGTATTTT. It is translated as CASSPLAGGPDTQYF.

J is TRBJ2-7 and V is TRBV6-5, with D unclear. Trimming took 2 bases from V and 0 from J, leaving 5 bases between them. From germline, CDR1 is MNHEY and CDR2 SVGAGI. This CDR3 region has 13 residues. The CDR3 nucleotides read TGTGCCAGCAGTTACAGGGACTCCTACGAGCAGTACTTC. Its translation: CASSYRDSYEQYF.

The sample holds many counts of this clone. The DNA for the CDR3 is TGTGCCACCAGCAGGGATAGGGACGCCCAGCATTTT. This encodes CATSRDRDAQHF. The chain combines TRBV15 with TRBJ1-5; a weak D match, TRBD1 (5 bases). There are 12 residues in the CDR3. Germline values: CDR1 LNHNV, CDR2 YYDKDF (reference sequence). V dropped 3 bases and J dropped 11 bases, with 11 bases sitting between them. The full variable domain, rest sourced from reference TRBV15 and TRBJ1-5, is DAMVIQNPRYQVTQFGKPVTLSCSQTLNHNVMYWYQQKSSQAPKLLFHYYDKDFNNEADTPDNFQSRRPNTSFCFLDIRSPGLGDTAMYLCATSRDRDAQHFGDGTRLSIL.

This clone has just a few counts. The gene calls are TRBV7-8 and TRBJ2-5; D might be TRBD2 (5 bases). CDR3 length: 14 amino acids. Trimming took off 5 bases at V and 2 bases at J, with 12 bases between the two ends. Germline V gene data show CDR1 as SGHVS and CDR2 as FQNEAQ. CDR3 DNA: TGTGCCAGCAGCCTACGGACGGGGCAAGAGACCCAGTACTTC. As protein: CASSLRTGQETQYF.

The chain recombines TRBV15 with TRBJ1-5; D is ambiguous. The germline V gene encodes CDR1 LNHNV and CDR2 YYDKDF (reference sequence). The CDR3 is 18 amino acids. V was cut by 1 base and J by 2 bases, with 18 bases left in between. The CDR3 nucleotides are TGTGCCACCAGCAGAGCTCGGGAGATCTTTGAAGGCAATCAGCCCCAGCATTTT. This sequence encodes CATSRAREIFEGNQPQHF. The whole variable domain, filled in from reference TRBV15 and TRBJ1-5, reads DAMVIQNPRYQVTQFGKPVTLSCSQTLNHNVMYWYQQKSSQAPKLLFHYYDKDFNNEADTPDNFQSRRPNTSFCFLDIRSPGLGDTAMYLCATSRAREIFEGNQPQHFGDGTRLSIL.

The sample holds one count of this clone. V and J are TRBV5-1 and TRBJ2-7; maybe TRBD1 (5 bases). Germline CDR1 reads SGHRS; CDR2 reads YFSETQ. Trimming left V 0 bases short and J 8 bases short, with 12 bases between. This CDR3 region has 13 residues. The CDR3 DNA sequence: TGCGCCAGCAGCTTGGGGGGCAGGTCGAAGCAGTACTTC. The encoded protein is CASSLGGRSKQYF. Full variable domain (remainder filled in from reference TRBV5-1 and TRBJ2-7): KAGVTQTPRYLIKTRGQQVTLSCSPISGHRSVSWYQQTPGQGLQFLFEYFSETQRNKGNFPGRFSGRQFSNSRSEMNVSTLELGDSALYLCASSLGGRSKQYFGPGTRLTVT.

This chain uses TRBV27 with TRBJ2-7; D call uncertain. The V gene's germline CDR1 is MNHEY and CDR2 SMNVEV (reference sequence). The V and J ends lost 2 bases and 3 bases respectively, with 5 bases between them. The CDR3 covers 12 residues. CDR3 in amino acids: CASSLGGYEQYF. The CDR3 DNA is TGTGCCAGCAGTTTAGGCGGCTACGAGCAGTACTTC.

The chain couples TRBV6-1 to TRBJ2-6; no firm D call. Per the germline V gene, CDR1 is MNHNS and CDR2 is SASEGT. V was cut by 1 base and J by 0 bases, with 4 bases left in between. The CDR3 length is 15 residues. The CDR3 DNA follows: TGTGCCAGCAGTGAAGGGGGCTCTGGGGCCAACGTCCTGACTTTC. This sequence encodes CASSEGGSGANVLTF.

V and J are TRBV28 and TRBJ2-3; D is uncertain. The V and J ends lost 6 bases and 1 base respectively, with 11 bases between them. CDR1 is MDHEN and CDR2 is SYDVKM in the germline V gene. The CDR3 sequence is 14 residues long. Written as DNA, the CDR3 is TGTGCCAGCAGCTTCCTCTCAGGCACAGATACGCAGTATTTT. It is translated as CASSFLSGTDTQYF.

The rearrangement uses TRBV11-1 and TRBJ1-1; 8 nucleotides align to TRBD1. Germline trimming cut 5 bases from V and 7 bases from J; bases unmatched to any gene: 6. The CDR3 covers 13 residues. The germline CDR1 and CDR2 sequences are SGHAT and FQDESV (reference sequence). CDR3 amino acids: CASSEGQADEAFF. The DNA of the CDR3 is TGTGCCAGCAGCGAGGGACAGGCCGATGAAGCTTTCTTT.

V and J are TRBV9 and TRBJ2-1, with 7 nucleotides matching TRBD1. V was clipped by 3 bases and J by 0 bases; unmatched bases: 3. Germline values: CDR1 SGDLS, CDR2 YYNGEE. This CDR3 is 15 amino acids long. CDR3 residues: CASSAGQSSYNEQFF. CDR3 DNA: TGTGCCAGCAGCGCGGGACAGAGCTCCTACAATGAGCAGTTCTTC.

The table lists this clone with a count of one. The gene calls are TRBV6-1 and TRBJ1-1; TRBD1 matches 9 bases. Trimming took 3 bases from V and 3 from J; bases not matched to a gene: 5. This CDR3 contains 15 residues. Germline lookup yields CDR1 MNHNS and CDR2 SASEGT. CDR3 loop: CASSEDRGRDTEAFF. DNA of the CDR3: TGTGCCAGCAGTGAGGACAGGGGCCGGGACACTGAAGCTTTCTTT.

The chain carries TRBV5-5 and TRBJ2-1; no clear D. Germline CDR1 and CDR2: SGHKS and YYEKEE (reference sequence). The CDR3 runs to 14 residues. V gave up 0 bases and J gave up 3 bases, with 7 bases separating them. This CDR3 is CASSLGQDYNEQFF. CDR3 DNA sequence: TGTGCCAGCAGCTTGGGTCAGGACTACAATGAGCAGTTCTTC.

The chain is built from TRBV12-3 or TRBV12-4 and TRBJ1-1, with D uncertain. V gave up 6 bases and J gave up 1 base, with 9 bases separating them. The CDR3 totals 13 residues. In DNA form, the CDR3 reads TGTGCCAGCAGCGATGGACCGAACACTGAAGCTTTCTTT. It codes for CASSDGPNTEAFF.

CDR3 protein: CAWGTGPMNTEAFF. As DNA, the CDR3 is TGTGCCTGGGGGACAGGGCCGATGAACACTGAAGCTTTCTTT. This chain joins TRBV30 and TRBJ1-1; 9 nucleotides match TRBD1. This CDR3 is built from 14 residues. Germline-derived CDR1 and CDR2 are GTSNPN and SVGIG (reference sequence). Losses at the gene ends were 5 bases for V and 0 bases for J; bases not matched to a gene: 4.

The DNA of the CDR3 is TGTGCCAGCAGCTACCTAGCGGGCCCCACAGATACGCAGTATTTT. It codes for CASSYLAGPTDTQYF. V gene TRBV7-9 combines with J gene TRBJ2-3; 8 positions match TRBD2. Germline V CDR1 and CDR2: SEHNR, FQNEAQ (reference sequence). With 4 bases clipped from V and 2 bases from J, the junction kept 5 bases outside the gene matches. This CDR3 spans 15 amino acids.

The chain is built from TRBV30 and TRBJ1-3, with TRBD1 matching 8 bases. V lost 8 bases to trimming and J lost 6 bases; unmatched junction nucleotides: 9. Germline V gene data show CDR1 as GTSNPN and CDR2 as SVGIG (reference sequence). The CDR3 runs 13 residues. CDR3 sequence reads: CARSGQGENTIYF. CDR3 DNA: TGTGCCCGTTCCGGACAGGGTGAAAACACCATATATTTT.

The chain combines TRBV7-3 with TRBJ1-1, with D perhaps matching TRBD1 (6 bases). The germline V gene has CDR1 SGHTA and CDR2 FQGTGA. The length of the CDR3 is 14 residues. V lost 5 bases, J lost 1 base, and 11 bases lay in between. CDR3 DNA: TGTGCCAGCAGCGCTGGCAGGGGGAACACTGAAGCTTTCTTT. Amino acid sequence: CASSAGRGNTEAFF.

V gene TRBV5-5 combines with J gene TRBJ2-7, with 9 bases lining up with TRBD2. The CDR3 covers 14 residues. CDR1 is SGHKS and CDR2 is YYEKEE in the germline V gene (reference sequence). V was pared by 4 bases and J by 0 bases, with 2 bases of the junction left unmatched. CDR3 in amino acids: CASSLSGSSYEQYF. CDR3 sequence (DNA): TGTGCCAGCAGCCTTAGCGGGAGCTCCTACGAGCAGTACTTC.

The chain couples TRBV29-1 to TRBJ2-7; tentative D call: TRBD1 (6 bases). This CDR3 has 13 residues. V was shortened by 6 bases and J by 5 bases, with 17 bases between the two germline ends. In germline, CDR1 is SQVTM, CDR2 ANQGSEA. The CDR3 reads CSVARGQIHEQYF. DNA for the CDR3: TGCAGCGTAGCTCGCGGACAGATACACGAGCAGTACTTC.